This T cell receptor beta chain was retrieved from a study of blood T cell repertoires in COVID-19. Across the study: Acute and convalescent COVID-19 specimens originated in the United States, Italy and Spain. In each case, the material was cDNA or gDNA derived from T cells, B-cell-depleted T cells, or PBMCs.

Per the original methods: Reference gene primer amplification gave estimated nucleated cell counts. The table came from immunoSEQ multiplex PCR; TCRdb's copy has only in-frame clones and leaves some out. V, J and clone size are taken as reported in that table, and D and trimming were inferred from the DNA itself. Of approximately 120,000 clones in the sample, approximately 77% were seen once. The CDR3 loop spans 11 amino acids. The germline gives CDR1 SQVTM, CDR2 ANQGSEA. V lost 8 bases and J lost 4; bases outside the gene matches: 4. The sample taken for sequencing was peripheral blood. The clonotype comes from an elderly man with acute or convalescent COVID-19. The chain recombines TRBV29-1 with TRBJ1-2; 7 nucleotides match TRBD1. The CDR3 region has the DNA TGCAGCAGCCGGGACAGCTATGGCTACACCTTC. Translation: CSSRDSYGYTF.